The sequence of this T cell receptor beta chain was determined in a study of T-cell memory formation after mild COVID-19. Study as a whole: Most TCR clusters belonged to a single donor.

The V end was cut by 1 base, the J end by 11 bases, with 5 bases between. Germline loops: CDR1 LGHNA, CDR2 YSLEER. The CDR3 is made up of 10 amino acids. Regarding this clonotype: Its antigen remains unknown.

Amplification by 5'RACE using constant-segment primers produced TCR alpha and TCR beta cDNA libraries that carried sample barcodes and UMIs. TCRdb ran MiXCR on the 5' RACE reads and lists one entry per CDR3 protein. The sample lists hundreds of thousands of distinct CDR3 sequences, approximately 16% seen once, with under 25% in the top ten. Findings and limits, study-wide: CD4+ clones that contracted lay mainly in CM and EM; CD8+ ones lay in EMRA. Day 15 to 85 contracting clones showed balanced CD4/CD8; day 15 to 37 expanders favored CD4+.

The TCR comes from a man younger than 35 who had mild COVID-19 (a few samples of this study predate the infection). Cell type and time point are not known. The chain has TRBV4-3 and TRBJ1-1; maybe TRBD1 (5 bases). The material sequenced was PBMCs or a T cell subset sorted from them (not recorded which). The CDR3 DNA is TGCGCCAGCAGCCAAGGGGGGGCTTTCTTT. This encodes CASSQGGAFF.